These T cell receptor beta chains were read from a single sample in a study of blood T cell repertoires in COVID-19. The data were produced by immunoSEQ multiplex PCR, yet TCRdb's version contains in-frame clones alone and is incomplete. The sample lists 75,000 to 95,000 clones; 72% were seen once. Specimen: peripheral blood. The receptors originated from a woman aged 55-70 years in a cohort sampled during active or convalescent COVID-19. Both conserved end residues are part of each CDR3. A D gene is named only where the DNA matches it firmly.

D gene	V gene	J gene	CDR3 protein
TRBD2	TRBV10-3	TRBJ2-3	CAISVTSGTSTDTQYF
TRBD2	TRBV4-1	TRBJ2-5	CASSHGTSGGVETQYF
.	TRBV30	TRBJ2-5	CAWNQGIPQETQYF
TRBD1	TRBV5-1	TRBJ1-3	CASSPAPGTGRSGNTIYF
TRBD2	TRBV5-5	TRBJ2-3	CAGRDYGTDTQYF
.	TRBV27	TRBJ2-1	CASSPIGNEQFF
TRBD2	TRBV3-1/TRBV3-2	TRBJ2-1	CASSLSLAGGPDEQFF
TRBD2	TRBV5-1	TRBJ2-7	CASSSAGGLYEQYF
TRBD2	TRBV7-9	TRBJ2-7	CASSQPGTSGVEQYF
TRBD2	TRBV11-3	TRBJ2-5	CASSLDGRVGLAAQETQYF
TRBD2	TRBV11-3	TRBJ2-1	CASSRMGLAGDEQFF
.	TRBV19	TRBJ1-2	CAKWTAPEANYGYTF
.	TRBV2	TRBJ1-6	CASRSLGRGNSPLHF
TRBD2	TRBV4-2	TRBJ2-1	CASSTRASGAGYNEQFF
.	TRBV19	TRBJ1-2	CASSMVANYGYTF
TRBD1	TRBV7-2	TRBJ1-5	CASSLEVGQVYNQPQHF
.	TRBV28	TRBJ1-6	CASSSITDSFNSPLHF
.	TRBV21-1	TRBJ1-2	CASSKKAGFNYGYTF
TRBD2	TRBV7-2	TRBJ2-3	CASSPGTSGASTDTQYF
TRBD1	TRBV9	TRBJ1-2	CASSVEGLDRGGGYTF
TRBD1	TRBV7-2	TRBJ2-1	CASSLKWTGEFSYNEQFF
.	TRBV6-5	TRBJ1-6	CASSWEGIHHLSPLHF
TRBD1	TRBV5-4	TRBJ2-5	CASSPGQGGETQYF
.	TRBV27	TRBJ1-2	CASSSGTPKPYYGYTF
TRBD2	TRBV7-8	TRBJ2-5	CASSLERGGRETQYF
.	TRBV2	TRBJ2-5	CASSEDRAGGQETQYF
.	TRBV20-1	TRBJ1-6	CSASSQGHNSPLHF
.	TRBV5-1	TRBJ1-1	CASGLTAGNTEAFF
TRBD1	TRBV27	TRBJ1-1	CASSLTGTGGLGTEAFF
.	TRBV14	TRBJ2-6	CASSKGGLADISGANVLTF
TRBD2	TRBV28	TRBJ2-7	CASSRDYYEQYF
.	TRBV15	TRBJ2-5	CATSRGAGSNQETQYF
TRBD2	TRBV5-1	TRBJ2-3	CASSLASGGYTDTQYF
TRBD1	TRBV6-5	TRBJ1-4	CASPDRGWVNEKLFF
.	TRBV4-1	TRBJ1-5	CASSQDLERSNSNQPQHF
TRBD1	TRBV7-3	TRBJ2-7	CASSPYRDRPYEQYF
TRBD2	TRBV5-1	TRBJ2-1	CASSPGTRGGNNEQFF
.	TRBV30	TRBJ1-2	CAWRTRGEDFGYTF
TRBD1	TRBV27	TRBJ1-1	CASSYRGRNTEAFF
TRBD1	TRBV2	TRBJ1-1	CASSEIRDRVTEAFF
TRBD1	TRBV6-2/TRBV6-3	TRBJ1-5	CASSTRMTGPNQPQHF
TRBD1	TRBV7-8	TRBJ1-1	CASSTNRGGMNTEAFF
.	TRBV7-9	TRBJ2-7	CASSLAAGPPNYEQYF
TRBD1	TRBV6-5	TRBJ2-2	CASSTGQGRIGELFF
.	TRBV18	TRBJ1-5	CASSPDSSNQPQHF
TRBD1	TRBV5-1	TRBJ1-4	CASSHGTGKNEKLFF
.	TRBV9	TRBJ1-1	CASSPSSEMNTEAFF
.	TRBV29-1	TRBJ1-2	CSVELVLYGYTF
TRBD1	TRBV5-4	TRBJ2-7	CASSLGTGAYEQYF
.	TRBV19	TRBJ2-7	CASSINRQAGEQYF
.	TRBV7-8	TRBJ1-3	CASSLGHRASGNTIYF
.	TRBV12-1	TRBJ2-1	CASSFRGGRNEQFF
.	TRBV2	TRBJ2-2	CASSEALQFGELFF
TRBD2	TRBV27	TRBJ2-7	CASSLKRGVLEQYF
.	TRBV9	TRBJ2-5	CASSVDGVGRGQETQYF